The clone carrying this T cell receptor (beta chain) came up a few times. Its cognate antigen is unknown. Time point: blood 2 weeks post-SBRT. Treatment given: 15 Gy SBRT to primary tumor, nephrectomy 4 weeks later. Blood was sampled at baseline, 2 weeks and 4 weeks after SBRT. CDR1 LGHNA and CDR2 YSLEER come from the germline V gene. J was trimmed by 8 bases and V by 1 base; bases with no gene match: 4. This CDR3 contains 14 residues. The data derive from a study of radiation and T cells in renal cell carcinoma. Study-wide background: Nephrectomy followed 15 Gy stereotactic body radiation by 4 weeks. Broader study findings: Baseline intratumoral clonotype presence is unknown without pretreatment biopsies. In blood, top tumor clones expanded by 2 weeks, shrinking by 4.

TCRdb's copy holds only in-frame clones and misses some; the assay was immunoSEQ multiplex PCR. The sample records 150,000 to 180,000 clones, 87% being singletons. The input for sequencing was blood, taken from a patient whose treatment included radiotherapy and nephrectomy. The source is a woman aged 45-59 years with renal cell carcinoma. V gene TRBV4-3 combines with J gene TRBJ1-4, with 7 bases lining up with TRBD1. DNA of the CDR3: TGCGCCAGCAGCCAAGGAACAGGGGCGGAAAAACTGTTTTTT. The encoded protein is CASSQGTGAEKLFF.